The 3 T cell receptor beta chains reported below all come from one sample, sequenced in a study of blood T cell repertoires in COVID-19. Profiling relied on immunoSEQ multiplex PCR, and the TCRdb table lists in-frame clones only, not all of them. Of hundreds of thousands of clones in the sample, roughly 85% are singletons; the top ten hold more than 4.5%. Sequencing was carried out using peripheral blood. The source of these receptors is a man aged 50 or older with active or convalescent COVID-19.

This rearrangement joins TRBV19 to TRBJ2-7, with D possibly being TRBD2 (5 bases). The CDR3 totals 13 residues. Trimming pared 3 bases from V and 3 bases from J, leaving 9 bases between. Germline loops: CDR1 LNHDA, CDR2 SQIVND (reference sequence). CDR3 region: CASSISVNYEQYF. Written as DNA, the CDR3 is TGTGCCAGTAGTATTAGCGTCAACTACGAGCAGTACTTC.

This clone was detected only once. V gene TRBV7-9 combines with J gene TRBJ2-5, with TRBD2 as a possible D gene (7 bases). The CDR3 extends over 14 amino acids. CDR1 and CDR2 (germline): SEHNR, FQNEAQ (reference sequence). Deletions cut 1 base from V and 4 bases from J, with 10 bases between. The CDR3 DNA is TGTGCCAGCAGCTTAGGACGGGGGGCAGAGACCCAGTACTTC. This translates into CASSLGRGAETQYF.

Here the CDR3 DNA reads TGTGCCAGCAGCTCGAATCATGGGACAGCTGAGCAGTTCTTC. It translates to CASSSNHGTAEQFF. The chain employs TRBV7-9 and TRBJ2-1, with 7 bases aligning to TRBD1. This CDR3 contains 14 residues. V lost 4 bases, J lost 9 bases, and 9 bases stayed unmatched. Germline values: CDR1 SEHNR, CDR2 FQNEAQ (reference sequence).